This T cell receptor beta chain came from a study of T cells after yellow fever vaccination. Germline assignment: CDR1 SGHTA and CDR2 FQGNSA. Trimming cost V 5 bases and J 0 bases, with 12 bases left between them. This CDR3 has 15 residues. Using its own MiXCR run on the 5' RACE reads, TCRdb lists one record per CDR3 protein. In the table there are hundreds of thousands of distinct CDR3 sequences, approximately 12% of which are singletons. This TCR came from a young man who received the YFV17D yellow fever vaccine. Sequences were derived from PBMCs, sampled on the day of the yellow fever booster vaccination. The rearrangement links TRBV7-2 to TRBJ2-3; perhaps TRBD1 as D (5 bases). This CDR3 is CASSPDRYSTDTQYF. CDR3 nucleotides: TGTGCCAGCAGCCCAGACAGATACAGCACAGATACGCAGTATTTT.